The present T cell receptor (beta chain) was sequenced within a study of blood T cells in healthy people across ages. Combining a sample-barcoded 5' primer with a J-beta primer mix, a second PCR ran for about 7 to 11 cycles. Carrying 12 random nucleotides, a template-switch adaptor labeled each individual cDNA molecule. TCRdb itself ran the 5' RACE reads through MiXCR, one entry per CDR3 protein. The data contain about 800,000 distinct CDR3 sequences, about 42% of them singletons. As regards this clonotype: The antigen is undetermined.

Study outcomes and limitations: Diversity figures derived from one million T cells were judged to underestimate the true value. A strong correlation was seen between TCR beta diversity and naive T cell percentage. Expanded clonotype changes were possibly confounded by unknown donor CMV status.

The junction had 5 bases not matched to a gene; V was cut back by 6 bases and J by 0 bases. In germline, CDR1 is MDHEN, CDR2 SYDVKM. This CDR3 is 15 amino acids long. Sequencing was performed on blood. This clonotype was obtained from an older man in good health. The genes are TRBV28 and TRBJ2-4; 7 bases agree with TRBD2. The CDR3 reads CASRGGTIAKNIQYF. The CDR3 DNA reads TGTGCCAGCAGGGGAGGGACTATAGCCAAAAACATTCAGTACTTC. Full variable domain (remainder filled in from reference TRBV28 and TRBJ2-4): DVKVTQSSRYLVKRTGEKVFLECVQDMDHENMFWYRQDPGLGLRLIYFSYDVKMKEKGDIPEGYSVSREKKERFSLILESASTNQTSMYLCASRGGTIAKNIQYFGAGTRLSVL.